This T cell receptor beta chain was identified during a study of cytomegalovirus exposure and HLA in healthy donors. Study-level background: Falling in the Caucasian-associated ancestry cluster were 81% of 350 to 400 genotyped donors.

Whole-study findings and limits: According to an earlier analysis, most TCR beta V segments yielded productive rearrangements about 90% or about 30% of the time.

CDR1 and CDR2 (germline): LNHDA, SQIVND (reference sequence). The length of the CDR3 is 14 residues. Trimming cost V 3 bases and J 3 bases, with 12 bases left between them. PCR amplification relied on 60 Vbeta primers (plus 13 Jbeta primers). The protocol was immunoSEQ multiplex PCR, while the TCRdb copy is restricted to in-frame clones and leaves out a portion. There are about 160,000 clones in the sample; around 64% occur only once, and more than 2.5% lies in the top ten. In regard to this clone: The antigen remains undetermined.

Sequenced sample: PBMCs. This chain connects TRBV19 to TRBJ2-7, with D uncertain. This TCR came from a woman aged 25 to 39 in good health and CMV-seronegative. The CDR3, as DNA: TGTGCCAGTAGTATTAACCCCACCTACTACGAGCAGTACTTC. Its protein product is CASSINPTYYEQYF. The full variable domain, rest sourced from reference TRBV19 and TRBJ2-7, is DGGITQSPKYLFRKEGQNVTLSCEQNLNHDAMYWYRQDPGQGLRLIYYSQIVNDFQKGDIAEGYSVSREKKESFPLTVTSAQKNPTAFYLCASSINPTYYEQYFGPGTRLTVT.